The 21 T cell receptor beta chains reported below all come from one sample, sequenced in a study of tumor and adjacent non-tumor tissue in lung cancer. TCRbeta libraries were built with three rounds of nested PCR, modified from ARM-PCR. TCRdb analysed the multiplex PCR reads with MiXCR anew, one entry per CDR3 protein. The sample lists approximately 68,000 distinct CDR3 sequences; 65% to 80% were seen once. RNA was extracted from bulk tissue without any cell sorting. More than 3 cm separated this lung sample from the edge of the tumor. Sequencing was done on a sample of distant non-tumor lung tissue. The receptors stem from a man between 60 and 75 years old with non-small cell lung cancer.

Regarding this clonotype: At one end, the junction sequence differs from germline, possibly due to a read error. The rearrangement uses TRBV4-1 and TRBJ1-2; a possible D gene is TRBD1 (6 bases). This CDR3 is 16 amino acids long. Per germline, CDR1 MGHRA and CDR2 YSYEKL. CDR3 sequence: CASIQGVDRRDYGYTF. In DNA, the CDR3 is TGCGCCAGCATCCAAGGTGTCGACAGGAGAGACTATGGCTACACCTTC.

As for this clonotype: One end of the junction varies from germline; a read error may be responsible. This rearrangement joins TRBV28 to TRBJ2-3; 9 bases line up with TRBD2. The CDR3 runs to 16 residues. CDR1 is MDHEN and CDR2 is SYDVKM in the germline V gene. The CDR3 protein is CTSSPIAGVRADTQCF. CDR3 DNA sequence: TGTACCAGCAGTCCAATAGCGGGAGTGAGGGCAGATACGCAGTGTTTT.

V is TRBV6-6 and J is TRBJ1-4; possible D gene TRBD1, 6 bases. CDR3 length equals 16 residues. CDR1 MNHNY and CDR2 SVGAGI come from the germline V gene (reference sequence). CDR3: CASFGRGGAWREKLFF. As DNA, the CDR3 is TGTGCAAGCTTCGGGCGAGGGGGTGCGTGGCGAGAAAAACTGTTTTTT.

Comment on this clonotype: This may be a read error: a much more frequent sequence differs by one nucleotide. The chain couples TRBV20-1 to TRBJ2-3, with 8 positions matching TRBD1. V shed 3 bases, J shed 5 bases, and the junction held 13 bases outside the gene matches. Germline V gives CDR1 DFQATT, CDR2 SNEGSKA (reference sequence). CDR3 size: 16 residues. CDR3 loop: CSASFLGTGNKDTQYF. The CDR3 nucleotides read TGCAGTGCTAGTTTTTTGGGGACAGGAAACAAAGATACGCAGTATTTT.

Note on this clonotype: Germline and junction disagree at one end, which may indicate a read error. The gene calls are TRBV6-5 and TRBJ1-1; D gene unclear. Looked up from germline, CDR1 is MNHEY and CDR2 is SVGAGI. This CDR3 is built from 15 residues. This chain's CDR3 is CTSSYGDQVSTEALF. The CDR3 nucleotides read TGTACCAGCAGTTACGGCGATCAGGTGTCCACTGAAGCTTTATTT.

This clonotype was picked up a small number of times. The V gene is TRBV20-1, the J gene TRBJ2-1, with TRBD1 as a possible D gene (5 bases). V lost 1 base to trimming and J lost 8 bases, with 18 bases between them. Germline assignment: CDR1 DFQATT and CDR2 SNEGSKA (reference sequence). The CDR3 has 15 amino acids. The CDR3 region has the DNA TGCAGTGCTAGAGTGCCGGCAGGGCTCAACGATGAGCAGTTCTTC. Amino acid sequence: CSARVPAGLNDEQFF.

With respect to this clonotype: A clone one base away is much larger, so this may be a read error. The rearrangement joins TRBV5-1 to TRBJ1-1; 8 positions agree with TRBD1. The germline V gene encodes CDR1 SGHRS and CDR2 YFSETQ. This CDR3 comprises 14 residues. DNA for the CDR3: TGCACCAGCAGCTTGGTCCAGGGGGCGCCTGAAGCTTTCTTT. It encodes CTSSLVQGAPEAFF.

As for this clonotype: The junction departs from the called germline gene at one end, perhaps through a read error. The chain has TRBV5-4 and TRBJ2-3; 7 nucleotides line up with TRBD2. Germline V gene lookup returns CDR1 SGHNT and CDR2 YYREEE (reference sequence). This CDR3 is 14 amino acids long. The CDR3 nucleotides are TGTGCCAGCAACTTAACAGCGGGAACAGGTACGCAGTATTTT. It translates to CASNLTAGTGTQYF.

This clonotype was observed once. An end of the junction does not agree with germline; a read error may underlie this. The chain recombines TRBV6-1 with TRBJ1-5; D is uncertain. The CDR3 covers 14 residues. Germline loops: CDR1 MNHNS, CDR2 SASEGT. CDR3 amino acids: CVSSEAGGNQPQHF. The CDR3 DNA follows: TGCGTCAGCAGTGAAGCCGGAGGGAATCAGCCCCAGCATTTT.

This clonotype was picked up many times. The chain links TRBV5-1 to TRBJ2-5; a possible D gene is TRBD2 (6 bases). CDR1 is SGHRS, CDR2 YFSETQ, per germline. The CDR3 is made up of 16 amino acids. Trimming took 3 bases from V and 4 from J, leaving 19 bases between them. As DNA, the CDR3 is TGCGCCAGCAGCTACCCGCGGGGACCCCAGACAGAGACCCAGTACTTC. Its protein is CASSYPRGPQTETQYF.

Of note for this clonotype: An end of the junction does not agree with germline; a read error may underlie this. V is TRBV10-1 and J is TRBJ2-5, with 9 positions matching TRBD2. The germline gives CDR1 WNHNN, CDR2 SYGVQD (reference sequence). This CDR3 comprises 16 residues. This chain's CDR3 is CASSDIASGERGTQYF. The CDR3 bases are TGCGCCAGCAGTGACATCGCTAGCGGGGAGAGGGGGACCCAGTATTTC.

For this clonotype: Given a much more abundant clone one base away, this may be a read error. The chain joins TRBV20-1 to TRBJ1-1; no reliable D call. The CDR3 contains 11 residues. Germline CDR1 DFQATT, CDR2 SNEGSKA (reference sequence). The CDR3 nucleotides are TGCAGTGCTGGAGAGAGCACTGAAGCTTTCTTT. Translated, it gives CSAGESTEAFF.

This clonotype was seen only once. At one end the junction does not follow the germline gene, possibly because of a read error. The J gene is TRBJ2-3, the V gene TRBV10-3, with D possibly matching TRBD2 (6 bases). CDR3 size: 12 residues. Germline CDR1 is ENHRY and CDR2 is SYGVKD. CDR3 protein: CVISETGDTHYF. CDR3 DNA: TGTGTCATCAGTGAGACGGGGGATACGCACTATTTT.

This clonotype appeared once. CDR3 DNA sequence: TGTGCCAGCAGTGCGACTAGCATCAGGGGAAATGAGCAGTTCTTC. This codes for CASSATSIRGNEQFF. This chain uses TRBV6-1 with TRBJ2-1, with a tentative D call TRBD2 (7 bases). CDR3 length: 15 amino acids. V was clipped by 4 bases and J by 7 bases, with 17 bases between them. Germline assignment: CDR1 MNHNS and CDR2 SASEGT.

The chain recombines TRBV5-5 with TRBJ2-1; D is possibly TRBD1 (5 bases). Per germline, CDR1 SGHKS and CDR2 YYEKEE (reference sequence). The V and J ends lost 4 bases and 16 bases respectively, with 21 bases between them. This CDR3 region has 13 residues. CDR3 in amino acids: CASSLVGQGPEFF. DNA of the CDR3: TGTGCCAGCAGCCTGGTGGGGCAGGGCCCGGAATTCTTC.

Points on this clonotype: This likely comes from a read error, as the CDR3 has no conserved phenylalanine or tryptophan at its end. The chain combines TRBV2 with TRBJ2-1; TRBD2 is a possible D gene (6 bases). With 7 bases removed from V and 9 bases from J, the gap between germline ends came to 16 bases. CDR1 SNHLY and CDR2 FYNNEI come from the germline V gene. The CDR3 consists of 13 residues. CDR3: CASNPPGVPEQFL. CDR3 DNA sequence: TGTGCCAGCAATCCGCCGGGGGTTCCTGAGCAGTTCTTA.

As regards this clonotype: A junction boundary mismatches the germline segment, possibly from a read error. This chain joins TRBV11-3 and TRBJ2-3; D remains unclear. The germline CDR1 and CDR2 sequences are SGHNT and YENEEA. The CDR3 contains 16 residues. The CDR3 protein is CANSSGLGDSTDTQFF. CDR3 DNA: TGTGCTAACAGCTCCGGGCTAGGAGATAGCACAGATACGCAGTTTTTT.

This clonotype has a single count. The chain has TRBV19 and TRBJ2-7, with D uncertain. V gave up 4 bases and J gave up 2 bases, with 9 bases separating them. The CDR3 covers 13 residues. Germline CDR1 and CDR2: LNHDA and SQIVND (reference sequence). The chain's CDR3 is CASSTSRTYEQYF. CDR3 coding DNA: TGTGCCAGTAGTACCAGTCGGACCTACGAGCAGTACTTC.

Notes on this clonotype: The junction departs from the called germline gene at one end, perhaps through a read error. The chain is built from TRBV5-6 and TRBJ2-1; no clear D. This CDR3 is 15 amino acids long. Germline assignment: CDR1 SGHDT and CDR2 YYEEEE. The CDR3 region is CAGSFDTSGFNKQFF. CDR3 coding DNA: TGTGCCGGCAGCTTCGACACCTCTGGGTTCAATAAGCAGTTCTTC.

The chain joins TRBV29-1 to TRBJ1-5; 9 bases fit TRBD1. CDR3 size: 13 residues. Germline loops: CDR1 SQVTM, CDR2 ANQGSEA. V was pared by 6 bases and J by 3 bases, with 3 bases of the junction left unmatched. In DNA form, the CDR3 reads TGCAGCGTCCGGACAGGGGACAATCAGCCCCAGCATTTT. It translates to CSVRTGDNQPQHF. Combining the CDR3 with reference TRBV29-1 and TRBJ1-5 gives the whole variable domain SAVISQKPSRDICQRGTSLTIQCQVDSQVTMMFWYRQQPGQSLTLIATANQGSEATYESGFVIDKFPISRPNLTFSTLTVSNMSPEDSSIYLCSVRTGDNQPQHFGDGTRLSIL.

The chain has TRBV4-1 and TRBJ2-4; D might be TRBD1 (6 bases). This CDR3 has 15 residues. Trimming left V 1 base short and J 15 bases short, with 22 bases between. Germline loops: CDR1 MGHRA, CDR2 YSYEKL. CDR3 sequence (DNA): TGCGCCAGCAGCCAAGCGCATGCGACAGGCAACATTATGTACTTC. Its translation: CASSQAHATGNIMYF.